This T cell receptor (beta chain) was sequenced for a study of CD8+ T cells in alopecia areata. RNA, once extracted, was reverse transcribed into cDNA for use as the sequencing template. The protocol was immunoSEQ multiplex PCR, while the TCRdb copy is restricted to in-frame clones and leaves out a portion. The sample yields fewer than 150,000 clones, roughly 80% seen once. Points on this clone: Its specificity is unknown.

Treatment specified: oral pan-JAK inhibitor, 5-10 mg twice daily. PBMCs were stained for CD3, CD4 and CD8, and CD4+ and CD8+ T cells were sorted. The study, taken as a whole, reports: For lesional scalp, especially alopecia totalis/universalis, clonality was higher than in normal scalp.

The sequenced sample was CD8+ T cells sorted from blood, obtained at week 4, from a patient treated with tofacitinib. The receptor was isolated from a human donor with alopecia areata.

CDR3 protein: CASSQVQGDIQYF. The CDR3 region has the DNA TGTGCCAGCAGCCAGGTCCAGGGAGACATTCAGTACTTC. This chain uses TRBV14 with TRBJ2-4; D assignment may be TRBD1 or TRBD2 (5 bases each). V lost 3 bases and J 8 bases, leaving 11 bases between the germline ends. CDR1 and CDR2 from the germline V gene are SGHDN and FVKESK. CDR3 length equals 13 residues.